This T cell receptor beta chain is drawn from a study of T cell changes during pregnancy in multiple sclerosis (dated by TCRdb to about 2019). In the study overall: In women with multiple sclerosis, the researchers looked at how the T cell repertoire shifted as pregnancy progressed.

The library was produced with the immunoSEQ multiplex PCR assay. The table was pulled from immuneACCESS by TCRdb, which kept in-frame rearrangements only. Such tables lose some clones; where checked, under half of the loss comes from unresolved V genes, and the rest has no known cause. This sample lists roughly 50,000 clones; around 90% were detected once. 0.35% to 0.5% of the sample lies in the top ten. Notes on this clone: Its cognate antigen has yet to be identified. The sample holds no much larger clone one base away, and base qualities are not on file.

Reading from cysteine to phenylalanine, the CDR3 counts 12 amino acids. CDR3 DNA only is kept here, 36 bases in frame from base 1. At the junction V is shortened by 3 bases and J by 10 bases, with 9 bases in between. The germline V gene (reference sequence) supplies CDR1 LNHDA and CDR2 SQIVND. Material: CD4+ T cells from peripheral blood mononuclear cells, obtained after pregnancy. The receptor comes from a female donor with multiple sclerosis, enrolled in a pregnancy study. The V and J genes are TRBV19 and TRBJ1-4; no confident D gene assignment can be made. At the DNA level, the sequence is TGTGCCAGTAGTATGGAGGGAGGAAAACTGTTTTTT. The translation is CASSMEGGKLFF.